This T cell receptor beta chain emerged from a study of cytomegalovirus exposure and HLA in healthy donors. This clone has just a few counts. The antigen remains unidentified. Germline values: CDR1 SGHNT, CDR2 YYREEE (reference sequence). V lost 4 bases, J lost 3 bases, and 13 bases lay in between. The CDR3 extends over 14 amino acids. Both 60 Vbeta primers and 13 Jbeta primers went into the PCR. Some clones are missing from TCRdb's copy, which holds only in-frame ones; the method was immunoSEQ multiplex PCR. The sample shows around 150,000 clones, around four fifths of them seen only once. Study-wide points: An observed cluster of highly shared sequence variants was recorded as a likely sequencing artifact.

The receptor's source is a female donor in good health and CMV-seronegative. Sequencing was carried out using PBMCs. This chain uses TRBV5-4 with TRBJ1-2; possibly TRBD1 for D (5 bases). The CDR3 loop reads CASSPRVRDYGYTF. CDR3 coding DNA: TGTGCCAGCAGCCCCCGCGTCAGGGACTATGGCTACACCTTC.